Shown below are 5 T cell receptor beta chains from a single sample sequenced in a study of blood T cell repertoires in COVID-19. Generated by immunoSEQ multiplex PCR, the TCRdb table keeps only in-frame clones and is missing some. The table includes about 300,000 clones, more than 85% detected once. The material sequenced was peripheral blood. The origin of the receptors is a man in his sixties or seventies with acute or convalescent COVID-19.

This chain links TRBV7-2 with TRBJ1-1; 7 positions match TRBD1. Looked up from germline, CDR1 is SGHTA and CDR2 is FQGNSA. Unmatched junction bases numbered 10, after V lost 4 bases and J lost 2 bases. This CDR3 region has 16 residues. The CDR3, as DNA: TGTGCCAGCAGCTCGCCTCAGGGGGTCCGTAACACTGAAGCTTTCTTT. Its translation is CASSSPQGVRNTEAFF.

V gene TRBV18 combines with J gene TRBJ2-2; TRBD1 aligns across 7 bases. Losses at the gene ends were 1 base for V and 3 bases for J; bases not matched to a gene: 2. The V gene's germline CDR1 is KGHSH and CDR2 LQKENI. The CDR3 consists of 15 residues. CDR3 DNA: TGTGCCAGCTCACCACAGGGACAGTACACCGGGGAGCTGTTTTTT. As protein: CASSPQGQYTGELFF.

This clone was picked up one time. The rearrangement links TRBV7-6 to TRBJ2-3, with D possibly being TRBD1 (6 bases). Germline assignment: CDR1 SGHVS and CDR2 FNYEAQ. The CDR3 is 15 amino acids. V lost 5 bases and J 2 bases, leaving 14 bases between the germline ends. The CDR3 loop reads CASSPGVANTDTQYF. The DNA for the CDR3 is TGTGCCAGCAGCCCAGGGGTCGCCAACACAGATACGCAGTATTTT.

The V gene is TRBV4-1, the J gene TRBJ1-1; D not resolved. The CDR3 is made up of 16 amino acids. Trimming pared 0 bases from V and 4 bases from J, leaving 15 bases between. CDR1 MGHRA and CDR2 YSYEKL come from the germline V gene. The CDR3 bases are TGCGCCAGCAGCCAAGAGGGCAGGTCGACGACCACTGAAGCTTTCTTT. This translates into CASSQEGRSTTTEAFF.

The chain uses TRBV19 and TRBJ2-7; D possibly corresponds to TRBD1 (6 bases). The CDR3 totals 14 residues. V lost 7 bases to trimming and J lost 4 bases, with 17 bases between them. Germline V gene sequence: CDR1 LNHDA, CDR2 SQIVND (reference sequence). The DNA for the CDR3 is TGTGCCAGTACGTTTGCAGGGGACAAATACGAGCAGTACTTC. Translated: CASTFAGDKYEQYF.